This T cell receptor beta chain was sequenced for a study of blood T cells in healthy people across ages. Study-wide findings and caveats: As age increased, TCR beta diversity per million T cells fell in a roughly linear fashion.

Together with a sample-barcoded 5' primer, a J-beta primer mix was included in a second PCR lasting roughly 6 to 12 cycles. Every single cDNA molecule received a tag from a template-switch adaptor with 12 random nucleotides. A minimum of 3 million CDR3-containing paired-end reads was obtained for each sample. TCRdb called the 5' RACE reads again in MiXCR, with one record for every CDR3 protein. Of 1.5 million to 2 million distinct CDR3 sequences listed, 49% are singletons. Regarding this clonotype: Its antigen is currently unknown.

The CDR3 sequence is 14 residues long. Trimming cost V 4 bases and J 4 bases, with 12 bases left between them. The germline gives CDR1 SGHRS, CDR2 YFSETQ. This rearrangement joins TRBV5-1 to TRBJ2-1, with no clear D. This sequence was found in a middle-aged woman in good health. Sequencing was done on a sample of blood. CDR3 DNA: TGCGCCAGCAGCCTTCAAAGGCCTTACAATGAGCAGTTCTTC. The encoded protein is CASSLQRPYNEQFF. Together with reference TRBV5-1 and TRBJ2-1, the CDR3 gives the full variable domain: KAGVTQTPRYLIKTRGQQVTLSCSPISGHRSVSWYQQTPGQGLQFLFEYFSETQRNKGNFPGRFSGRQFSNSRSEMNVSTLELGDSALYLCASSLQRPYNEQFFGPGTRLTVL.